This is a list of T cell receptor beta chains from one sample in a study of T cell clonotyping in hematopoietic cell transplantation. Assay: immunoSEQ multiplex PCR; the TCRdb copy retains only in-frame clones and omits some. The sample consists of some 40,000 clones, less than 95% of them appearing once. Sequences were obtained from peripheral blood mononuclear cells. These receptors were taken from a woman aged 45-59 years in good health. Some clones in this sample may be carry-over from other donors' samples. The CDR3 runs from the conserved cysteine through the conserved F or W. Each record gives: clone size, J gene, V gene, D gene, CDR3 protein, CDR3 DNA. The D gene is left open where the match is weak. Size tells how often a clone was seen (once, few, many) or the class of an expanded clone, and some rows leave it out.

- TRBJ2-1 TRBV7-2 TRBD2 CASSLEASGDNEQFF TGTGCCAGCAGCTTAGAGGCTAGCGGGGACAATGAGCAGTTCTTC
- TRBJ1-2 TRBV9 - CASSVAPSGYYGYTF TGTGCCAGCAGCGTAGCTCCCTCGGGGTATTATGGCTACACCTTC
- TRBJ1-2 TRBV19 - CASSISGGSGYTF TGTGCCAGTAGTATATCTGGGGGCTCTGGCTACACCTTC
- TRBJ1-3 TRBV6-1 - CASSDPTGGNTIYF TGTGCCAGCAGCGACCCCACAGGGGGAAACACCATATATTTT
few TRBJ2-7 TRBV29-1 TRBD2 CSVREGLFYEQYF TGCAGCGTTAGGGAGGGGCTCTTCTACGAGCAGTACTTC
- TRBJ1-4 TRBV30 TRBD1 CAWSSGGREEKLFF TGTGCCTGGAGTTCAGGGGGAAGGGAAGAAAAACTGTTTTTT
- TRBJ2-2 TRBV19 TRBD2 CASREKLAGKRNTGELFF TGTGCCAGTAGGGAAAAGCTAGCGGGTAAACGGAACACCGGGGAGCTGTTTTTT
- TRBJ2-1 TRBV27 TRBD2 CASSKLAGGLNEQFF TGTGCCAGCAGTAAACTAGCGGGGGGCCTCAATGAGCAGTTCTTC
- TRBJ2-2 TRBV19 TRBD2 CASSPRGGVAGGYGELFF TGTGCCAGTAGTCCACGAGGAGGGGTAGCGGGGGGGTACGGGGAGCTGTTTTTT
- TRBJ1-2 TRBV7-9 - CASSFGGEYGYTF TGTGCCAGCAGCTTTGGGGGCGAATATGGCTACACCTTC
- TRBJ1-6 TRBV9 TRBD1 CASSGQGANSPLHF TGTGCCAGCAGCGGACAGGGGGCTAATTCACCCCTCCACTTT
- TRBJ2-5 TRBV9 TRBD2 CASSPGVAGAQETQYF TGTGCCAGCAGCCCTGGGGTAGCGGGGGCACAAGAGACCCAGTACTTC
- TRBJ2-2 TRBV9 TRBD2 CASTIAGGPVGELFF TGTGCCAGCACCATAGCGGGGGGGCCGGTCGGGGAGCTGTTTTTT
once TRBJ2-7 TRBV5-1 - CASSWDFLSEQYF TGCGCCAGCAGCTGGGACTTCTTAAGCGAGCAGTACTTC
- TRBJ2-1 TRBV5-4 TRBD2 CASNTYSGGISNEQFF TGTGCCAGCAACACCTATAGCGGGGGTATTAGCAATGAGCAGTTCTTC
once TRBJ1-2 TRBV4-3 - CASSQERTGFNGYTF TGCGCCAGCAGCCAAGAACGCACGGGGTTCAACGGCTACACCTTC
- TRBJ1-3 TRBV7-6 - CASSFGGGNTIYF TGTGCCAGCAGCTTCGGAGGGGGAAACACCATATATTTT
- TRBJ2-7 TRBV6-5 - CASTPGGALREQYF TGTGCCAGCACCCCTGGGGGGGCCCTGAGGGAGCAGTACTTC
- TRBJ2-1 TRBV10-3 - CAISGNTLNEQFF TGTGCCATCAGTGGAAACACACTAAATGAGCAGTTCTTC
- TRBJ1-6 TRBV4-3 - CASSQDQGSPLHF TGCGCCAGCAGCCAAGATCAAGGTTCACCCCTCCACTTT
once TRBJ2-1 TRBV5-1 - CASKGGNEQFF TGCGCCAGCAAGGGGGGCAATGAGCAGTTCTTC
- TRBJ1-3 TRBV11-2 - CASSITGPGNTIYF TGTGCCAGCAGCATCACAGGCCCTGGAAACACCATATATTTT
- TRBJ2-5 TRBV11-1 - CASSTGAQETQYF TGTGCCAGCAGCACCGGGGCGCAAGAGACCCAGTACTTC
once TRBJ1-5 TRBV30 - CAWSNGGNQPQHF TGTGCCTGGAGTAACGGAGGGAATCAGCCCCAGCATTTT
- TRBJ2-5 TRBV7-9 - CASSLAPPKTQYF TGTGCCAGCAGCTTAGCGCCGCCGAAGACCCAGTACTTC
- TRBJ2-2 TRBV7-9 - CASRRADGELFF TGTGCCAGCAGAAGGGCGGACGGGGAGCTGTTTTTT
- TRBJ2-3 TRBV12-5 - CASGESGTDTQYF TGTGCTAGTGGTGAGTCGGGCACAGATACGCAGTATTTT
once TRBJ2-2 TRBV5-4 - CASSLGGGGLGTGELFF TGTGCCAGCAGCCTCGGAGGAGGGGGGCTAGGCACCGGGGAGCTGTTTTTT
- TRBJ1-2 TRBV7-5 - CVRIEDRGKGYTF TGTGTCAGAATCGAAGACCGCGGAAAGGGCTACACCTTC
- TRBJ2-7 TRBV5-1 TRBD2 CASSPGLVGEQYF TGCGCCAGCAGCCCTGGACTAGTTGGCGAGCAGTACTTC
- TRBJ2-3 TRBV5-1 TRBD2 CASNLLGLAGGQGDTQYF TGCGCCAGCAACCTCCTAGGGCTAGCGGGGGGGCAGGGAGATACGCAGTATTTT
- TRBJ1-6 TRBV7-8 - CASGHMVGGSYNSPLHF TGTGCCAGCGGCCACATGGTAGGGGGAAGCTATAATTCACCCCTCCACTTT
- TRBJ1-1 TRBV7-2 - CASGGGGAGNTEAFF TGTGCCAGCGGCGGGGGGGGCGCTGGGAACACTGAAGCTTTCTTT
once TRBJ1-3 TRBV29-1 - CSVGWAGGNTIYF TGCAGCGTTGGATGGGCAGGGGGAAACACCATATATTTT
- TRBJ1-1 TRBV7-9 - CASSPILNTEAFF TGTGCCAGCAGCCCCATCTTGAACACTGAAGCTTTCTTT
- TRBJ1-5 TRBV6-5 TRBD1 CASSFHRGNQPQHF TGTGCCAGCAGTTTTCACAGGGGAAATCAGCCCCAGCATTTT
once TRBJ1-5 TRBV27 - CASSLGMGGQPQHF TGTGCCAGCAGTTTAGGCATGGGGGGTCAGCCCCAGCATTTT
- TRBJ1-2 TRBV30 - CAWSPGRSYGYTF TGTGCCTGGAGCCCCGGACGGAGCTATGGCTACACCTTC
- TRBJ2-7 TRBV9 TRBD1 CASSADRESSYEQYF TGTGCCAGCAGCGCGGACAGGGAGAGCTCCTACGAGCAGTACTTC
- TRBJ1-1 TRBV30 - CAWSGRGLNTEAFF TGTGCCTGGAGTGGCAGGGGTTTGAACACTGAAGCTTTCTTT
once TRBJ2-2 TRBV5-1 - CASSLEGAGELFF TGCGCCAGCAGCTTGGAAGGGGCCGGGGAGCTGTTTTTT
- TRBJ2-3 TRBV5-6 - CASKRPDTDTQYF TGTGCCAGCAAACGTCCTGACACAGATACGCAGTATTTT
- TRBJ1-4 TRBV27 TRBD1 CASSLRTGGAYEKLFF TGTGCCAGCAGTCTCAGGACAGGGGGCGCGTATGAAAAACTGTTTTTT
- TRBJ2-3 TRBV7-9 TRBD1 CASSLLQGLGDTQYF TGTGCCAGCAGTCTCTTACAGGGGCTTGGGGATACGCAGTATTTT
- TRBJ1-1 TRBV5-1 - CASSSLGGLTEAFF TGCGCCAGCAGCTCCCTTGGGGGGTTGACTGAAGCTTTCTTT
- TRBJ1-1 TRBV19 - CASSIGGANTEAFF TGTGCCAGTAGTATTGGGGGCGCCAACACTGAAGCTTTCTTT
- TRBJ2-2 TRBV19 - CASSMRAGELFF TGTGCCAGTAGTATGAGAGCCGGGGAGCTGTTTTTT